One TCR beta chain is described in this entry. Its antigen remains unidentified. Single viable CD3+CD4+CD8-CD45RO+ cells were sorted as the memory CD4+ T cells. These data come from a study of memory CD4+ T cells and cytomegalovirus serostatus. On the study more broadly: Donors were healthy Belgian adults, fewer than ten CMV seropositive and fewer than 30 seronegative.

Study-wide points: The CMV-associated TCR signature appears largely within the CD4+ memory repertoire.

TCRdb's table, derived via immunoSEQ multiplex PCR, lists solely in-frame clones and lacks some. The data show approximately 92,000 clones, over 70% seen once. V was clipped by 5 bases and J by 0 bases, with 5 bases between them. The CDR3 length is 13 residues. In germline, CDR1 is KGHSH, CDR2 LQKENI. This receptor was obtained from an adult in good health and CMV-seropositive. This chain links TRBV18 with TRBJ1-5; D gene uncertain. The sample comprised memory CD4+ T cells from blood. The DNA of the CDR3 is TGTGCCAGCTCAGGGGATAGCAATCAGCCCCAGCATTTT. It translates to CASSGDSNQPQHF. Drawing the rest from reference TRBV18 and TRBJ1-5, the complete variable domain is NAGVMQNPRHLVRRRGQEARLRCSPMKGHSHVYWYRQLPEEGLKFMVYLQKENIIDESGMPKERFSAEFPKEGPSILRIQQVVRGDSAAYFCASSGDSNQPQHFGDGTRLSIL.